This T cell receptor beta chain derives from a study of T cell responses to AZD1222 COVID-19 vaccine. Study results and limitations: Two AZD1222 administrations were followed by greater Spike-specific TCR breadth and depth. Repertoire sampling was restricted to post-peak T cell response timepoints. Across the whole spike, CD4 TCRs peaked at regions 160-218 and 743-854.

The method was immunoSEQ multiplex PCR; TCRdb's version includes in-frame clones alone and lacks a portion of them. The profile shows fewer than 150,000 clones, 88% of them singletons. About this clone itself: What it binds is not known.

This TCR derives from an adult who received the AZD1222 COVID-19 vaccine. Sample: peripheral blood, taken 28 days after the second AZD1222 dose.

The CDR3 coding sequence is TGTGCCTGGAGTCCTCTCATTAACACCATATATTTT. Its protein product is CAWSPLINTIYF. The chain uses TRBV30 and TRBJ1-3, with unresolved D. Trimming took 2 bases from V and 7 from J, leaving 9 bases between them. CDR3 length equals 12 residues. Per germline, CDR1 GTSNPN and CDR2 SVGIG (reference sequence).